Listed below are T cell receptor beta chains from one sample, sequenced in a study of T cell repertoires in cytomegalovirus infection. From the reads, TCRdb called clonotypes with MiXCR, one entry per CDR3 protein. Of approximately 270,000 distinct CDR3 sequences listed, under 25% were seen once; the top ten hold about 20%. These receptors lack a known antigen. Material: cultured PBMCs, obtained from culture after CMV antigen stimulation. All receptors come from a human donor in good health (CMV status not recorded). Some clones in this sample may be carry-over from other donors' samples. CDR3s include the opening cysteine and the closing phenylalanine or tryptophan. The order of the fields is clone size, J gene, V gene, D gene, CDR3 protein, CDR3 DNA. D genes are given only for firm matches. Where a row states a size, it is once, few, many or the class of an expanded clone; other rows omit it.

NA | TRBJ1-1 | TRBV11-2 | NA | CASSLVERFTEAFF | TGTGCCAGCAGCTTAGTCGAGAGATTCACTGAAGCTTTCTTT
NA | TRBJ2-7 | TRBV6-2/TRBV6-3 | TRBD2 | CASSRRLGSGMYEQYF | TGTGCCAGCAGTAGACGACTCGGTAGCGGGATGTACGAGCAGTACTTC
NA | TRBJ1-2 | TRBV29-1 | TRBD1 | CSVPGQGVHGYTF | TGCAGCGTACCGGGACAGGGAGTCCATGGCTACACCTTC
few | TRBJ1-5 | TRBV3-1 | TRBD1 | CASSQAPPQGGRPQHF | TGTGCCAGCAGCCAAGCGCCCCCACAGGGGGGCAGGCCCCAGCATTTT
few | TRBJ1-1 | TRBV12-3/TRBV12-4 | NA | CASSLGVTNTEAFF | TGTGCCAGCAGTTTAGGGGTAACGAACACTGAAGCTTTCTTT
few | TRBJ2-2 | TRBV7-9 | NA | CASSSTTSSNTGELFF | TGTGCCAGCAGCTCAACAACCTCAAGCAACACCGGGGAGCTGTTTTTT
NA | TRBJ1-1 | TRBV5-4 | NA | CASSYVTDREAFF | TGTGCCAGCAGCTATGTCACGGACCGTGAAGCTTTCTTT
NA | TRBJ1-2 | TRBV7-2 | NA | CASSLQQGRRDGYAF | TGTGCCAGCAGCTTACAACAGGGCCGGCGTGATGGCTACGCCTTC
few | TRBJ2-1 | TRBV7-2 | NA | CASSSRVSNEQFF | TGTGCCAGCAGCTCCAGGGTTTCCAATGAGCAGTTCTTC
NA | TRBJ2-7 | TRBV28 | NA | CASYTGTATYEQYF | TGTGCCAGTTACACCGGGACTGCCACCTACGAGCAGTACTTC
many | TRBJ2-1 | TRBV12-3/TRBV12-4 | TRBD2 | CASSPTRLAGSANEQFF | TGTGCCAGCAGCCCAACCCGACTAGCGGGGAGTGCTAATGAGCAGTTCTTC
many | TRBJ2-1 | TRBV7-2 | TRBD2 | CASSLFLPAGSYNEQFF | TGTGCCAGCAGCTTATTCCTCCCAGCGGGGTCCTACAATGAGCAGTTCTTC
NA | TRBJ1-6 | TRBV20-1 | NA | CSARGGGNSPLHF | TGCAGTGCTAGGGGGGGAGGCAATTCACCCCTCCACTTT
NA | TRBJ2-2 | TRBV4-1 | NA | CASSQVRLEGGELFF | TGCGCCAGCAGCCAAGTGCGACTAGAGGGCGGGGAGCTGTTTTTT
NA | TRBJ2-7 | TRBV6-5 | NA | CASSYASWSYEQYF | TGTGCCAGCAGTTACGCCTCATGGAGCTACGAGCAGTACTTC
NA | TRBJ2-3 | TRBV7-2 | TRBD2 | CASAQTGTNLIYTQYF | TGTGCCAGCGCGCAAACCGGGACTAACCTCATTTATACGCAGTATTTT
many | TRBJ2-1 | TRBV7-2 | TRBD2 | CASSLGWLAGGSNEQFF | TGTGCCAGCAGCTTAGGGTGGTTAGCGGGAGGATCGAATGAGCAGTTCTTC
NA | TRBJ2-1 | TRBV6-5 | NA | CASSYQYEQFF | TGTGCCAGCAGTTATCAGTATGAGCAGTTCTTC
NA | TRBJ1-2 | TRBV18 | NA | CASSPRLDFGYGYTF | TGTGCCAGCTCACCACGCCTGGATTTCGGCTATGGCTACACCTTC
many | TRBJ2-1 | TRBV6-1 | NA | CASSEARYNEQFF | TGTGCCAGCAGTGAAGCCCGTTACAATGAGCAGTTCTTC
many | TRBJ2-1 | TRBV11-2 | TRBD2 | CASSPTSTYNEQFF | TGTGCCAGCAGCCCGACTAGCACCTACAATGAGCAGTTCTTC
few | TRBJ2-3 | TRBV11-2 | TRBD2 | CASSLPGGVTQYF | TGTGCCAGCAGCCTACCGGGAGGGGTTACGCAGTATTTT
NA | TRBJ2-3 | TRBV19 | NA | CASSMRTTPEGQYF | TGTGCCAGTAGTATGCGGACCACCCCCGAGGGGCAGTATTTT
NA | TRBJ2-6 | TRBV9 | NA | CASSVDSGTANVLTF | TGTGCCAGCAGCGTAGACTCGGGGACGGCCAACGTCCTGACTTTC
NA | TRBJ1-5 | TRBV20-1 | TRBD1 | CSAPTGTGGFGNQPQHF | TGCAGTGCTCCAACCGGGACAGGGGGCTTTGGCAATCAGCCCCAGCATTTT
many | TRBJ1-1 | TRBV7-8 | TRBD1 | CASTHRGIPNTEAFF | TGTGCCAGCACCCACAGGGGCATACCGAACACTGAAGCTTTCTTT
few | TRBJ1-5 | TRBV27 | TRBD1 | CASSYRARGQWSQPQHF | TGTGCCAGCAGTTATAGGGCGAGGGGGCAATGGAGTCAGCCCCAGCATTTT
few | TRBJ1-1 | TRBV7-2 | NA | CASSSPGSEAFF | TGTGCCAGCAGCTCCCCCGGGTCTGAAGCTTTCTTT
many | TRBJ2-3 | TRBV7-2 | TRBD2 | CASSATSGIGADTQYF | TGTGCCAGCAGTGCGACTAGCGGGATTGGTGCAGATACGCAGTATTTT
NA | TRBJ1-4 | TRBV12-3/TRBV12-4 | TRBD1 | CASSSGTGAYEKLFF | TGTGCCAGCAGTTCCGGGACAGGTGCCTATGAAAAACTGTTTTTT
many | TRBJ1-1 | TRBV9 | NA | CASSVRDGANTEAFF | TGTGCCAGCAGCGTCCGGGACGGAGCGAACACTGAAGCTTTCTTT
many | TRBJ1-4 | TRBV4-3 | TRBD1 | CASSRDRNEKLFF | TGCGCCAGCAGTCGGGACAGAAATGAAAAACTGTTTTTT
few | TRBJ2-1 | TRBV12-3/TRBV12-4 | TRBD1 | CASSLGTGDEQFF | TGTGCCAGCAGTTTAGGGACAGGGGATGAGCAGTTCTTC